What follows are 5 T cell receptor beta chains derived from one specimen sequenced in a study of CD8 T cells in ankylosing spondylitis. One entry per CDR3 protein results from TCRdb running MiXCR on the 5' RACE reads. This table has 250,000 to 350,000 distinct CDR3 sequences, roughly 20% appearing once. Specimen: blood, either unsorted or a sorted T cell fraction (not recorded which). These receptors originate from a female donor with ankylosing spondylitis or in good health (not recorded which).

The J gene is TRBJ1-3, the V gene TRBV20-1, with D unresolved. Germline V gives CDR1 DFQATT, CDR2 SNEGSKA (reference sequence). V lost 6 bases to trimming and J lost 0 bases, with 18 bases between them. The CDR3 contains 16 residues. CDR3: CSAPYLGSNSGNTIYF. CDR3 DNA sequence: TGCAGTGCCCCTTACCTCGGGTCCAACTCTGGAAACACCATATATTTT.

This clonotype showed up many times. V and J are TRBV7-2 and TRBJ1-2, with D tentatively TRBD1 (5 bases). Germline values: CDR1 SGHTA, CDR2 FQGNSA. V lost 7 bases and J lost 8, with 23 bases in between. This CDR3 contains 15 residues. CDR3 nucleotides: TGTGCCAGCACCTTTCGAGGCGGGGCGGTAATCGGCTACACCTTC. It encodes CASTFRGGAVIGYTF.

This clonotype was detected a few times. This chain links TRBV7-2 with TRBJ1-3; D unclear. This CDR3 region has 13 residues. Trimming removed 4 bases at V and 5 bases at J, with 9 bases between. Germline values: CDR1 SGHTA, CDR2 FQGNSA. CDR3 in DNA: TGTGCCAGCAGCTCCCTCCCGAGAAACACCATATATTTT. Its translation is CASSSLPRNTIYF.

In this sample, this clonotype turned up many times. The chain is built from TRBV12-3 or TRBV12-4 and TRBJ1-1; possible D gene TRBD1, 6 bases. The CDR3 loop spans 14 amino acids. Trimming took 9 bases from V and 4 from J, leaving 18 bases between them. In DNA, the CDR3 is TGTGCCAGTGGGCTGGGGGCGCGTGGCACTGAAGCTTTCTTT. Translation gives CASGLGARGTEAFF.

This clonotype appeared a few times. This rearrangement joins TRBV7-3 to TRBJ2-2; 7 nucleotides line up with TRBD2. V shed 5 bases, J shed 6 bases, and the junction held 12 bases outside the gene matches. Germline V gene sequence: CDR1 SGHTA, CDR2 FQGTGA. The CDR3 loop spans 16 amino acids. The CDR3 region has the DNA TGTGCCAGCAGCCTCGTGGGCGGGAGTAAGGCCGGGGAGCTGTTTTTT. Protein sequence: CASSLVGGSKAGELFF.